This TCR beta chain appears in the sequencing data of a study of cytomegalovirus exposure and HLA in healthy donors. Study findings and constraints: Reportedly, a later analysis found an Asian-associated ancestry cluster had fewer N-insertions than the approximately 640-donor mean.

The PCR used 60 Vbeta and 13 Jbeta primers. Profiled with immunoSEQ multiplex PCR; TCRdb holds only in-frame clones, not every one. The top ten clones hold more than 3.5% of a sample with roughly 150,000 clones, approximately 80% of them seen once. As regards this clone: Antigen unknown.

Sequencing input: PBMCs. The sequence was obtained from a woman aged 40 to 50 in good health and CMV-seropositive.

CDR3 sequence (DNA): TGTGCCAGCACTCAGGACAGATATAGCAATCAGCCCCAGCATTTT. Protein: CASTQDRYSNQPQHF. The V call is TRBV2, the J call TRBJ1-5, with TRBD1 as a possible D gene (6 bases). The V gene lost 7 bases and the J gene lost 0 bases, with 13 bases spanning the gap. The CDR3 sequence is 15 residues long. From germline, CDR1 is SNHLY and CDR2 FYNNEI.